The entry below describes one T cell receptor beta chain. Germline V gene data show CDR1 as KGHSH and CDR2 as LQKENI. CDR3 length equals 16 residues. V was clipped by 1 base and J by 0 bases, with 9 bases between them. This sample is drawn from a study of shared clonotypes between healthy human individuals. Study-wide context: Donor composition was a couple of women and three men, aged 18 to 49.

Naivety among CD8 cells was defined by CD45RO negativity and positive CCR7 selection, thereby excluding terminally differentiated effector memory CD45RA+ cells. The donor cohort consisted entirely of Caucasian adults residing in Nashville, Tennessee. The method was immunoSEQ multiplex PCR; TCRdb's version includes in-frame clones alone and lacks a portion of them. The table shows 550,000 to 650,000 clones, with approximately 96% occurring only once. Sequences were obtained from naive CD8+ T cells sorted from blood. This chain links TRBV18 with TRBJ2-2; D is possibly TRBD1 (6 bases). The receptor comes from a woman aged 25 to 39 in good health. The CDR3 DNA sequence: TGTGCCAGCTCACCACAGGACAGTACGAACACCGGGGAGCTGTTTTTT. This gives the protein CASSPQDSTNTGELFF.